Following are 2 T cell receptor beta chains from one sample sequenced in a study of siplizumab effects on memory and regulatory T cells. Profiling relied on immunoSEQ multiplex PCR, and the TCRdb table lists in-frame clones only, not all of them. The sample holds 100,000 to 120,000 clones, 85% to 95% seen once. Material: CD4+ T cells sorted from blood. These TCRs come from a human donor in good health.

A note on this clone: Other DNA variants within this sample encode the same CDR3. The chain couples TRBV9 to TRBJ2-3; 8 bases line up with TRBD2. The CDR3 sequence is 15 residues long. V shed 0 bases and J 1 base; nucleotides not matched to a gene: 1. Per germline, CDR1 SGDLS and CDR2 YYNGEE. CDR3 sequence (DNA): TGTGCCAGCAGCGTAGATAGCGGGGGCACAGATACGCAGTATTTT. It yields the protein CASSVDSGGTDTQYF.

The chain uses TRBV21-1 and TRBJ1-4; TRBD1, the D gene given by the table, was not confirmed from the DNA. TRBV21-1 is given as a pseudogene. The CDR3 sequence is 15 residues long. CDR3 nucleotides: TGTGCCAGCAGCCCAATACAGGGCAGTAATGAAAAACTGTTTTTT. Its protein product is CASSPIQGSNEKLFF.